This entry is about one T cell receptor beta chain. These data belong to a study of T cells expressing NK-cell markers. The germline V gene encodes CDR1 LGHNA and CDR2 YNFKEQ. This CDR3 has 16 residues. TCRdb reprocessed the 5' RACE reads, with one entry per CDR3 protein and no DNA. This sample's table has approximately 440,000 distinct CDR3 sequences. Sequencing was performed on blood T cells: a sorted CD56 or NKG2C T cell subset, CD4+ or CD8+ T cells, or bulk PBMC T cells (not recorded which). This TCR came from a woman aged 45 to 65 in good health. The J gene is TRBJ2-3, the V gene TRBV4-2; the TRBD2 assignment by TCRdb is unverifiable without DNA. The CDR3 here is CASSQLGAGGTDTQYF.